What follows are 9 T cell receptor beta chains derived from one specimen sequenced in a study of CXCR3-negative and CXCR3-positive naive CD8 T cells. The libraries of TRB cDNA were prepared using 5' RACE with UMI labels. TCRdb re-called the 5' RACE reads, yielding one record per CDR3 amino acid sequence without DNA. The sample totals about 43,000 distinct CDR3 sequences; its top ten clones hold about 10%. The sample consisted of memory CD8+ T cells from blood. Source of these receptors: a human donor in good health. Some clones in this sample may be carry-over from other donors' samples.

This chain joins TRBV28 and TRBJ2-7; TCRdb lists TRBD1, though no DNA is available to test this call. This CDR3 spans 15 amino acids. CDR1 is MDHEN, CDR2 SYDVKM, per germline. The CDR3: CASTSEDRDSYEQYF.

The gene calls are TRBV6-2 or TRBV6-3 and TRBJ2-1; the TCRdb call, TRBD1, lacks DNA for checking. This CDR3 comprises 15 residues. The V gene's germline CDR1 is MNHEY and CDR2 SVGEGT. The CDR3 loop is CASSYRGQGLSEQFF.

This chain's CDR3 is CSVAGAGSSYNEQFF. The J gene is TRBJ2-1, the V gene TRBV29-1; TCRdb picks TRBD2, but there is no DNA to check that call. CDR1 and CDR2 from the germline V gene are SQVTM and ANQGSEA. This CDR3 has 15 residues.

The V and J genes are TRBV29-1 and TRBJ1-1; TCRdb designates TRBD1, a call that cannot be tested without DNA. This CDR3 is built from 14 residues. Germline V gene data show CDR1 as SQVTM and CDR2 as ANQGSEA. CDR3: CSVETGSMNTEAFF.

This chain links TRBV29-1 with TRBJ2-7; no DNA is available, so the TRBD2 call from TCRdb remains unchecked. From germline, CDR1 is SQVTM and CDR2 ANQGSEA. The CDR3 is 14 residues long. CDR3 sequence: CSIGTGTVTYEQYF.

The chain carries TRBV7-9 and TRBJ2-7; TCRdb designates TRBD1, a call that cannot be tested without DNA. Germline V gives CDR1 SEHNR, CDR2 FQNEAQ (reference sequence). There are 14 residues in the CDR3. CDR3 sequence reads: CASSQGVGSYEQYF.

The chain is built from TRBV9 and TRBJ2-7; TCRdb gives TRBD1 as the D gene, but with no DNA this cannot be confirmed. Germline loops: CDR1 SGDLS, CDR2 YYNGEE. This CDR3 region has 16 residues. The CDR3 spells CASSLSRDDPSYEQYF.

The chain carries TRBV11-2 and TRBJ2-5; TCRdb's D call of TRBD2 is untestable without DNA. Germline V gives CDR1 SGHAT, CDR2 FQNNGV. The CDR3 spans 14 residues. The CDR3 here is CASSWPWVGETQYF.

The rearrangement links TRBV7-8 to TRBJ2-1. The germline V gene has CDR1 SGHVS and CDR2 FQNEAQ. This CDR3 is built from 14 residues. The CDR3 sequence: CASSLISTNNEQFF. Combining the CDR3 with reference TRBV7-8 and TRBJ2-1 gives the whole variable domain GAGVSQSPRYKVAKRGQDVALRCDPISGHVSLFWYQQALGQGPEFLTYFQNEAQLDKSGLPSDRFFAERPEGSVSTLKIQRTQQEDSAVYLCASSLISTNNEQFFGPGTRLTVL.